This record covers a single TCR beta chain. Its antigen is undetermined. Both 60 Vbeta primers and 13 Jbeta primers went into the PCR. Sequenced by immunoSEQ multiplex PCR; TCRdb stores in-frame clones only, minus some. The data hold 110,000 to 150,000 clones, with 76% observed a single time. CDR3 length: 19 residues. Germline V gene data show CDR1 as MDHEN and CDR2 as SYDVKM. V dropped 4 bases and J dropped 7; count of bases not matched to a gene: 19. The sample belongs to a study of cytomegalovirus exposure and HLA in healthy donors. Study at large: A data release that came early held around 85 million unique TCRs from HLA-typed donors. Overall study results and limits: Immune exposure data for these donors was limited to CMV serostatus. Earlier analysis yielded a pattern in which most TCR beta V segments were productive about 90% or about 30% of the time. In a later analysis, HLA-associated beta chains showed higher expansion and lower generation probabilities than comparable chains.

The receptor was isolated from a woman between 35 and 50 years old in good health and CMV-seronegative. This sequence joins TRBV28 and TRBJ1-5; TRBD1 aligns across 10 bases. Sequencing used PBMCs. CDR3 DNA sequence: TGTGCCAGCAGTTCAGCCGGGACAGGGGCATTCCCTAATAGGCAGCCCCAGCATTTT. Protein product: CASSSAGTGAFPNRQPQHF.